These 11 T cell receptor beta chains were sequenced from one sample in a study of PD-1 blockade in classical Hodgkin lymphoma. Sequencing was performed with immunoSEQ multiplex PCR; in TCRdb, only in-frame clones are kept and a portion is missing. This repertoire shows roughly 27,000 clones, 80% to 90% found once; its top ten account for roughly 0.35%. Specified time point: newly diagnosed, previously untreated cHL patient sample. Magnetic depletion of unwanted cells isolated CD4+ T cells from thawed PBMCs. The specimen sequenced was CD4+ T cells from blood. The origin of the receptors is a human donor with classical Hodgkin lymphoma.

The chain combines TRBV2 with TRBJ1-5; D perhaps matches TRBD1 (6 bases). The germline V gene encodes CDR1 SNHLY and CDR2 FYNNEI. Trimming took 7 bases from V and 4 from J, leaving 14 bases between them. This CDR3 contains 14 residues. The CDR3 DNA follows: TGTGCCAGCAATGGACAGTCCGGTAATCAGCCCCAGCATTTT. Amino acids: CASNGQSGNQPQHF.

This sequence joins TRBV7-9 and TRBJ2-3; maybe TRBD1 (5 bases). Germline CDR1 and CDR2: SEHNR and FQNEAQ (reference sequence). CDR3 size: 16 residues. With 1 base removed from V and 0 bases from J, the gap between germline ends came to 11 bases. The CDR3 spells CASSLGQYFSTDTQYF. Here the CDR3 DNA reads TGTGCCAGCAGCTTAGGACAGTACTTTAGCACAGATACGCAGTATTTT. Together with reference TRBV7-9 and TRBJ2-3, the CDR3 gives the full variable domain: DTGVSQNPRHKITKRGQNVTFRCDPISEHNRLYWYRQTLGQGPEFLTYFQNEAQLEKSRLLSDRFSAERPKGSFSTLEIQRTEQGDSAMYLCASSLGQYFSTDTQYFGPGTRLTVL.

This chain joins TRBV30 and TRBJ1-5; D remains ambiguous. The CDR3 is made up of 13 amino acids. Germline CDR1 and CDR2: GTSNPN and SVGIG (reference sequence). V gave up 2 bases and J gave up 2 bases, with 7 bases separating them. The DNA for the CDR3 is TGTGCCTGGAGTAGGCAGGGCAATCAGCCCCAGCATTTT. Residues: CAWSRQGNQPQHF.

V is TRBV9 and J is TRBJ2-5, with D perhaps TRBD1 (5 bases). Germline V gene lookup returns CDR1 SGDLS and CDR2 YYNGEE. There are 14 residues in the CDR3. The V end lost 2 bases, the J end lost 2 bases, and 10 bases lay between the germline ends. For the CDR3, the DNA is TGTGCCAGCAGCGTGACAGCCTCACAAGAGACCCAGTACTTC. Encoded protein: CASSVTASQETQYF.

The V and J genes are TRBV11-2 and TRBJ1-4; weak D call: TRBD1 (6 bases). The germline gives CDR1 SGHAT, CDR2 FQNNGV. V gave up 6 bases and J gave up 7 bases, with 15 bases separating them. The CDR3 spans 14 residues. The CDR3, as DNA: TGTGCCAGCAGGCTCGGAGGGGGTAGTGAAAAACTGTTTTTT. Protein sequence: CASRLGGGSEKLFF.

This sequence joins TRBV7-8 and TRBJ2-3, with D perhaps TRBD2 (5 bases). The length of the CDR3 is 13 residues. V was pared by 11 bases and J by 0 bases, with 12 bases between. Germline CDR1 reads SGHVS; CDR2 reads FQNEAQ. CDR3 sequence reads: CAVAGLSTDTQYF. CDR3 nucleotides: TGTGCCGTGGCGGGCCTTAGCACAGATACGCAGTATTTT.

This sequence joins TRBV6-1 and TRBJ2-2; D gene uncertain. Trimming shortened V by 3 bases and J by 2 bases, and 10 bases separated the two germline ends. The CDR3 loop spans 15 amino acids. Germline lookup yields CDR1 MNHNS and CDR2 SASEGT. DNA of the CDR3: TGTGCCAGCAGTGAGGATGCCCCCAACACCGGGGAGCTGTTTTTT. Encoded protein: CASSEDAPNTGELFF.

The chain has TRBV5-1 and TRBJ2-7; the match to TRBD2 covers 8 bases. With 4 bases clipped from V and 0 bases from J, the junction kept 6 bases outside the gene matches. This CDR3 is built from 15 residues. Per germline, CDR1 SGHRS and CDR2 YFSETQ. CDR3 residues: CASSGSGGPSYEQYF. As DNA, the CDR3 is TGCGCCAGCAGCGGAAGCGGGGGCCCCTCCTACGAGCAGTACTTC. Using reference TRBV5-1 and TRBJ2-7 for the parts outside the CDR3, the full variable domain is KAGVTQTPRYLIKTRGQQVTLSCSPISGHRSVSWYQQTPGQGLQFLFEYFSETQRNKGNFPGRFSGRQFSNSRSEMNVSTLELGDSALYLCASSGSGGPSYEQYFGPGTRLTVT.

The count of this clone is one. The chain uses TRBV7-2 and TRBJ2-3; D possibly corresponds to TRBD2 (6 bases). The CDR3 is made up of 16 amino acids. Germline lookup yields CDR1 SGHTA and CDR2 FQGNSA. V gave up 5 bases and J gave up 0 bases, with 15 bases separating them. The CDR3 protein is CASSPRPSGSTDTQYF. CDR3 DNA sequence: TGTGCCAGCAGCCCCCGACCGAGCGGGAGCACAGATACGCAGTATTTT.

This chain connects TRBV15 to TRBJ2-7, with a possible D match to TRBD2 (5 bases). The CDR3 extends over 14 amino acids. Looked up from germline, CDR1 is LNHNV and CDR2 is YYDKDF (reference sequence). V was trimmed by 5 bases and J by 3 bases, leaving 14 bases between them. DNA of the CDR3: TGTGCCACCAGCCCCGGCAGCGGAAACTACGAGCAGTACTTC. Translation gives CATSPGSGNYEQYF.

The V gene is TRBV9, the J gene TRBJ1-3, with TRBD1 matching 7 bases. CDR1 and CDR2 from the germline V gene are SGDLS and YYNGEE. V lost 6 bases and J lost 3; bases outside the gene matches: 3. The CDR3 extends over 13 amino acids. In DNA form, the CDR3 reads TGTGCCAGCAACAGGGGAGGTGGAAACACCATATATTTT. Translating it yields CASNRGGGNTIYF.